These 24 T cell receptor beta chains came from one sample sequenced in a study of shared clonotypes between healthy human individuals. Generated by immunoSEQ multiplex PCR, the TCRdb table keeps only in-frame clones and is missing some. Among over 400,000 clones listed, roughly 95% were seen once. Sequencing was carried out using naive CD4+ T cells sorted from blood. The subset denotes: CD45RA+ positively selected. Receptors were obtained from a woman in her twenties or thirties in good health.

This sequence joins TRBV18 and TRBJ1-1, with D possibly being TRBD1 (5 bases). The V end lost 2 bases, the J end lost 5 bases, and 12 bases lay between the germline ends. CDR1 and CDR2 from the germline V gene are KGHSH and LQKENI. The CDR3 sequence is 14 residues long. CDR3 sequence (DNA): TGTGCCAGCTCACCAGAGGGAAGGGGAACTGAAGCTTTCTTT. Its translation is CASSPEGRGTEAFF. Using reference TRBV18 and TRBJ1-1 for the parts outside the CDR3, the full variable domain is NAGVMQNPRHLVRRRGQEARLRCSPMKGHSHVYWYRQLPEEGLKFMVYLQKENIIDESGMPKERFSAEFPKEGPSILRIQQVVRGDSAAYFCASSPEGRGTEAFFGQGTRLTVV.

CDR3 loop: CASNPRRGQPDTQYF. CDR3 coding DNA: TGTGCCAGCAACCCCCGGCGGGGACAGCCCGATACGCAGTATTTT. This chain connects TRBV6-1 to TRBJ2-3; perhaps TRBD1 as D (7 bases). V lost 7 bases and J lost 6, with 20 bases in between. The CDR3 extends over 15 amino acids. CDR1 MNHNS and CDR2 SASEGT come from the germline V gene.

The V and J genes are TRBV2 and TRBJ2-1; TRBD2 agrees at 10 bases. This CDR3 is 15 amino acids long. The V gene's germline CDR1 is SNHLY and CDR2 FYNNEI. Trimming took 8 bases from V and 3 from J; bases not matched to a gene: 7. In DNA form, the CDR3 reads TGTGCCAGCCGACCCGGGACTAGCGACTACAATGAGCAGTTCTTC. Protein product: CASRPGTSDYNEQFF.

CDR3 amino acids: CASSVQGGNTEAFF. CDR3 nucleotide sequence: TGTGCCAGTAGTGTACAGGGCGGGAACACTGAAGCTTTCTTT. The chain joins TRBV19 to TRBJ1-1, with D possibly matching TRBD1 (6 bases). V lost 5 bases and J 1 base, leaving 11 bases between the germline ends. CDR1 is LNHDA, CDR2 SQIVND, per germline (reference sequence). This CDR3 spans 14 amino acids.

V and J are TRBV28 and TRBJ2-1; tentatively, D is TRBD1 (6 bases). CDR3 length equals 16 residues. V was clipped by 4 bases and J by 2 bases, with 15 bases between them. Germline values: CDR1 MDHEN, CDR2 SYDVKM. CDR3 sequence: CASSSISTGAYNEQFF. CDR3 sequence (DNA): TGTGCCAGCAGTTCAATATCGACAGGTGCCTACAATGAGCAGTTCTTC.

The genes are TRBV9 and TRBJ2-3; D gene ambiguous. Germline-derived CDR1 and CDR2 are SGDLS and YYNGEE. The CDR3 consists of 13 residues. V gave up 1 base and J gave up 4 bases, with 7 bases separating them. The DNA for the CDR3 is TGTGCCAGCAGCGTACTGACGGCAGATACGCAGTATTTT. Protein product: CASSVLTADTQYF.

The J gene is TRBJ2-1, the V gene TRBV19, with 9 bases fitting TRBD2. The V and J ends lost 7 bases and 8 bases, in that order; junction bases with no gene match: 9. Per germline, CDR1 LNHDA and CDR2 SQIVND (reference sequence). The CDR3 is 14 amino acids. The CDR3 coding sequence is TGTGCCAGTAAGGCGGGAGGGGGTTTGTATGAGCAGTTCTTC. Translating it yields CASKAGGGLYEQFF.

This chain links TRBV10-3 with TRBJ2-3; TRBD2 matches at 8 bases. This CDR3 is 18 amino acids long. V gave up 4 bases and J gave up 0 bases; unmatched junction bases: 12. Germline CDR1 and CDR2: ENHRY and SYGVKD. CDR3 DNA: TGTGCCATCAGTGGGGCCAGCGGGAGTAGGGGCAGCACAGATACGCAGTATTTT. Protein: CAISGASGSRGSTDTQYF.

The chain recombines TRBV15 with TRBJ1-5; the D is unclear. The ends were cut back, 1 base at V and 4 bases at J, with 5 bases in the middle. There are 13 residues in the CDR3. CDR1 and CDR2 from the germline V gene are LNHNV and YYDKDF (reference sequence). The CDR3 DNA reads TGTGCCACCAGCAGAGTCTCGAATCAGCCCCAGCATTTT. This encodes CATSRVSNQPQHF.

The V call is TRBV29-1, the J call TRBJ2-1, with D tentatively TRBD2 (5 bases). There are 16 residues in the CDR3. Germline lookup yields CDR1 SQVTM and CDR2 ANQGSEA. Trimming stripped 6 bases from V and 0 bases from J, with 18 bases between. CDR3 coding DNA: TGCAGCGTCGCACCCGGACTCAGGAGCTCCTACAATGAGCAGTTCTTC. This gives the protein CSVAPGLRSSYNEQFF.

V gene TRBV28 combines with J gene TRBJ2-3, with D perhaps TRBD2 (5 bases). Germline CDR1 reads MDHEN; CDR2 reads SYDVKM. The ends were cut back, 6 bases at V and 6 bases at J, with 16 bases in the middle. This CDR3 region has 14 residues. CDR3 bases: TGTGCCAGCAGCGACCCTGGAGGAGTGGATACGCAGTATTTT. Its translation: CASSDPGGVDTQYF. Drawing the rest from reference TRBV28 and TRBJ2-3, the complete variable domain is DVKVTQSSRYLVKRTGEKVFLECVQDMDHENMFWYRQDPGLGLRLIYFSYDVKMKEKGDIPEGYSVSREKKERFSLILESASTNQTSMYLCASSDPGGVDTQYFGPGTRLTVL.

CDR3 nucleotide sequence: TGCGCCAGCAGCTTGGGGGCCGTGAACACCGGGGAGCTGTTTTTT. Its protein is CASSLGAVNTGELFF. The rearrangement links TRBV5-1 to TRBJ2-2; no firm D call. Germline V gene lookup returns CDR1 SGHRS and CDR2 YFSETQ. The ends were cut back, 0 bases at V and 1 base at J, with 7 bases in the middle. The CDR3 length is 15 residues.

The rearrangement links TRBV28 to TRBJ2-6; D ambiguous. The CDR3 is 16 amino acids. With 2 bases removed from V and 0 bases from J, the gap between germline ends came to 8 bases. Germline CDR1 and CDR2: MDHEN and SYDVKM. The CDR3 DNA sequence: TGTGCCAGCAGTTTAAGTTTACACTCTGGGGCCAACGTCCTGACTTTC. Residues: CASSLSLHSGANVLTF.

The V gene is TRBV6-6, the J gene TRBJ2-3, with D unresolved. The V end lost 2 bases, the J end lost 5 bases, and 8 bases lay between the germline ends. The CDR3 spans 13 residues. The germline gives CDR1 MNHNY, CDR2 SVGAGI (reference sequence). CDR3 residues: CASSYRSGDTQYF. The DNA of the CDR3 is TGTGCCAGCAGTTACCGGTCCGGAGATACGCAGTATTTT.

The chain combines TRBV7-9 with TRBJ2-7; 8 positions match TRBD1. Germline V lookup: CDR1 SEHNR, CDR2 FQNEAQ (reference sequence). The V and J ends lost 2 bases and 5 bases, in that order; junction bases with no gene match: 5. The CDR3 runs 14 residues. CDR3 amino acids: CASSLKAGGHEQYF. The CDR3 nucleotides are TGTGCCAGCAGCTTAAAGGCAGGGGGCCACGAGCAGTACTTC.

The V and J genes are TRBV11-2 and TRBJ2-1; D is perhaps TRBD2 (6 bases). The ends were cut back, 1 base at V and 5 bases at J, with 12 bases in the middle. The germline V gene has CDR1 SGHAT and CDR2 FQNNGV. CDR3 length equals 15 residues. The CDR3 here is CASSLVTGADNEQFF. Here the CDR3 DNA reads TGTGCCAGCAGCTTAGTTACGGGAGCAGACAATGAGCAGTTCTTC. Full variable domain (outside the CDR3, taken from reference TRBV11-2 and TRBJ2-1): EAGVAQSPRYKIIEKRQSVAFWCNPISGHATLYWYQQILGQGPKLLIQFQNNGVVDDSQLPKDRFSAERLKGVDSTLKIQPAKLEDSAVYLCASSLVTGADNEQFFGPGTRLTVL.

The genes are TRBV6-4 and TRBJ1-1; D perhaps matches TRBD1 (6 bases). Germline-derived CDR1 and CDR2 are MRHNA and SNTAGT. With 5 bases removed from V and 3 bases from J, the gap between germline ends came to 13 bases. The CDR3 consists of 14 residues. CDR3 nucleotide sequence: TGTGCCAGCAGTATCGAACAGGGTTACACTGAAGCTTTCTTT. Translation: CASSIEQGYTEAFF.

The V call is TRBV19, the J call TRBJ2-5; possible D gene TRBD2, 6 bases. Germline CDR1 is LNHDA and CDR2 is SQIVND (reference sequence). Between the trimmed V and J ends, which lost 4 bases and 5 bases, there was a span of 8 bases. CDR3 length equals 12 residues. The CDR3 DNA sequence: TGTGCCAGTAGTAGGGCGGGGGAGACCCAGTACTTC. Residues: CASSRAGETQYF.

The J gene is TRBJ1-1, the V gene TRBV20-1, with TRBD1 as a possible D gene (6 bases). The germline CDR1 and CDR2 sequences are DFQATT and SNEGSKA (reference sequence). CDR3 length: 11 amino acids. The V end was cut by 8 bases, the J end by 5 bases, with 12 bases between. The chain's CDR3 is CSHQGNTEAFF. DNA for the CDR3: TGCAGTCACCAGGGGAATACTGAAGCTTTCTTT.

DNA for the CDR3: TGTGCCAGCAGTACTTGGACTAGCGGGAGGTTAGAGACCCAGTACTTC. It specifies CASSTWTSGRLETQYF. This chain connects TRBV27 to TRBJ2-5; 14 nucleotides line up with TRBD2. V gave up 5 bases and J gave up 4 bases; unmatched junction bases: 6. This CDR3 has 16 amino acids. Germline lookup yields CDR1 MNHEY and CDR2 SMNVEV (reference sequence).

The V and J genes are TRBV5-4 and TRBJ2-5, with D unclear. The CDR3 loop spans 13 amino acids. Germline values: CDR1 SGHNT, CDR2 YYREEE (reference sequence). V gave up 0 bases and J gave up 1 base, with 4 bases separating them. The CDR3: CASSLGGQETQYF. The CDR3 nucleotides read TGTGCCAGCAGCTTGGGGGGCCAAGAGACCCAGTACTTC.

The V gene is TRBV7-9, the J gene TRBJ2-1, with 12 bases aligning to TRBD2. Germline CDR1 is SEHNR and CDR2 is FQNEAQ (reference sequence). Unmatched junction bases numbered 6, after V lost 3 bases and J lost 12 bases. There are 14 residues in the CDR3. The DNA for the CDR3 is TGTGCCAGCAGCTTGAGACTAGCGGGAGTAGGGCAGTTCTTC. Amino acid sequence: CASSLRLAGVGQFF.

This chain uses TRBV29-1 with TRBJ2-5; D assignment may be TRBD1 or TRBD2 (5 bases each). The CDR3 is 12 amino acids. Germline V lookup: CDR1 SQVTM, CDR2 ANQGSEA. V dropped 5 bases and J dropped 4 bases, with 11 bases sitting between them. The CDR3 spells CSVQGGRETQYF. CDR3 bases: TGCAGCGTTCAGGGCGGGCGAGAGACCCAGTACTTC. The entire variable domain, with the rest obtained from reference TRBV29-1 and TRBJ2-5, is as follows: SAVISQKPSRDICQRGTSLTIQCQVDSQVTMMFWYRQQPGQSLTLIATANQGSEATYESGFVIDKFPISRPNLTFSTLTVSNMSPEDSSIYLCSVQGGRETQYFGPGTRLLVL.

DNA of the CDR3: TGCGCCAGCAGTCAATCGGGGGGATACGAGCAGTACTTC. Translated, it gives CASSQSGGYEQYF. This chain uses TRBV23-1 with TRBJ2-7, with D possibly being TRBD2 (6 bases). TRBV23-1 belongs to the ORF category, with a function that is uncertain. Trimming took 0 bases from V and 4 from J, leaving 7 bases between them. The CDR3 consists of 13 residues.